A selection of T cell receptor beta chains follows, all from one sample in a study of blood T cell repertoires in COVID-19. Some clones are missing from TCRdb's copy, which holds only in-frame ones; the method was immunoSEQ multiplex PCR. Of some 290,000 clones detected, 75% to 90% appear once; the ten largest clones hold less than 3.5%. Sequenced: peripheral blood. Receptors originate from a woman younger than 45 with COVID-19, enrolled during active disease. The CDR3 runs from the conserved cysteine through the conserved F or W. D genes are given only for firm matches. Part of the rows lack a size; the others show once, few, many or a class for expanded clones.

>TRBV9|TRBD2|.|TRBJ2-2
CASRGTSVTGELFF
TGTGCCAGCAGGGGGACTAGCGTCACCGGGGAGCTGTTTTTT
>TRBV7-9|.|.|TRBJ1-1
CASSQDKQAFF
TGTGCCAGCAGCCAAGACAAGCAAGCTTTCTTT
>TRBV27|.|once|TRBJ2-7
CASSITRVRSLYEQYF
TGTGCCAGCAGTATCACTAGAGTGAGGAGCCTGTACGAGCAGTACTTC
>TRBV5-1|.|.|TRBJ1-2
CASSPRTDLYGYTF
TGCGCCAGCAGCCCCCGGACAGATCTTTATGGCTACACCTTC
>TRBV11-3|TRBD2|.|TRBJ2-1
CASSSSGSQYNEQFF
TGTGCCAGCAGCTCAAGCGGGAGCCAGTACAATGAGCAGTTCTTC
>TRBV19|TRBD1|.|TRBJ1-2
CASSNPTGLNYGYTF
TGTGCCAGTAGTAACCCGACAGGGCTTAACTATGGCTACACCTTC
>TRBV19|.|.|TRBJ1-5
CASTPPGRGGQPQHF
TGTGCCAGTACCCCCCCCGGGAGGGGTGGGCAGCCCCAGCATTTT
>TRBV30|.|.|TRBJ1-1
CAWSVLLSGNTEAFF
TGTGCCTGGAGTGTACTACTCAGTGGGAACACTGAAGCTTTCTTT
>TRBV6-5|.|few|TRBJ1-1
CASTRGGSGEAFF
TGTGCCAGCACTAGGGGAGGTAGCGGAGAAGCTTTCTTT
>TRBV9|TRBD2|.|TRBJ2-1
CASSVTSGNYNEQFF
TGTGCCAGCAGCGTTACTAGCGGCAACTACAATGAGCAGTTCTTC
>TRBV5-4|.|.|TRBJ2-1
CASSLGGYNEQFF
TGTGCCAGCAGCTTGGGAGGTTACAATGAGCAGTTCTTC
>TRBV30|.|.|TRBJ2-1
CAWSGRLMSSYNEQFF
TGTGCCTGGAGTGGACGACTTATGAGCTCCTACAATGAGCAGTTCTTC
>TRBV5-5|.|.|TRBJ1-5
CASSLLQNNQPQHF
TGTGCCAGCAGCTTGTTACAGAACAATCAGCCCCAGCATTTT
>TRBV7-2|TRBD2|.|TRBJ2-1
CASSPRGVASTYNEQFF
TGTGCCAGCAGCCCGCGGGGGGTAGCGAGTACCTACAATGAGCAGTTCTTC
>TRBV19|.|once|TRBJ1-5
CASSTGLTLSNQPQHF
TGTGCCAGTAGTACAGGACTGACTCTGAGCAATCAGCCCCAGCATTTT
>TRBV9|TRBD2|.|TRBJ2-7
CASSVGSSGSNEQYF
TGTGCCAGCAGCGTAGGTAGTAGCGGGAGCAACGAGCAGTACTTC
>TRBV18|TRBD2|.|TRBJ2-7
CASSPGLAGRGSYEQYF
TGTGCCAGCTCACCGGGACTAGCGGGACGGGGTTCCTACGAGCAGTACTTC
>TRBV7-9|TRBD2|.|TRBJ2-4
CASSFLAGGSKNIQYF
TGTGCCAGCAGCTTCCTAGCGGGAGGGTCAAAAAACATTCAGTACTTC
>TRBV24-1|TRBD2|.|TRBJ2-3
CATSPLAGDTQYF
TGTGCCACCAGTCCCCTAGCGGGGGACACGCAGTATTTT
>TRBV19|.|.|TRBJ1-4
CASSLRGGTNEKLFF
TGTGCCAGTAGTCTTCGGGGGGGAACTAATGAAAAACTGTTTTTT
>TRBV27|.|.|TRBJ2-2
CASSLGHPNTGELFF
TGTGCCAGCAGTTTAGGGCACCCGAACACCGGGGAGCTGTTTTTT
>TRBV2|TRBD1|.|TRBJ1-2
CASRGQGTNYGYTF
TGTGCCAGCAGGGGACAGGGGACCAACTATGGCTACACCTTC
>TRBV19|.|.|TRBJ2-5
CASSISGDQETQYF
TGTGCCAGTAGTATTAGTGGAGATCAAGAGACCCAGTACTTC
>TRBV7-6|TRBD2|.|TRBJ2-1
CASSLVGLAGNNEQFF
TGTGCCAGCAGCTTAGTGGGACTAGCGGGGAACAATGAGCAGTTCTTC
>TRBV2|.|.|TRBJ1-1
CASSRGGAYTEAFF
TGTGCCAGCAGTAGGGGAGGGGCGTACACTGAAGCTTTCTTT
>TRBV24-1|.|.|TRBJ2-3
CATSRGRDTQYF
TGTGCCACCAGTCGGGGAAGAGATACGCAGTATTTT
>TRBV19|TRBD2|.|TRBJ2-2
CASSDGLAEERYTGELFF
TGTGCCAGTAGTGACGGACTAGCGGAAGAGAGGTACACCGGGGAGCTGTTTTTT
>TRBV29-1|.|.|TRBJ2-1
CSVEGRDSYNEQFF
TGCAGCGTTGAAGGACGTGACAGTTACAATGAGCAGTTCTTC
>TRBV2|TRBD1|.|TRBJ2-7
CASRTGSTSEQYF
TGTGCCAGCAGGACAGGGTCGACTTCCGAGCAGTACTTC
>TRBV7-6|.|.|TRBJ1-3
CASSLEGVGNTIYF
TGTGCCAGCAGCTTAGAAGGGGTAGGAAACACCATATATTTT
>TRBV28|TRBD1|.|TRBJ1-3
CASSLQTGALGNTIYF
TGTGCCAGCAGTTTACAGACAGGGGCGCTTGGAAACACCATATATTTT
>TRBV5-1|.|.|TRBJ1-2
CASSPGTDGTYGYTF
TGCGCCAGCAGCCCAGGAACGGACGGGACATATGGCTACACCTTC
>TRBV7-2|.|.|TRBJ2-3
CASSLDRVSTDTQYF
TGTGCCAGCAGCTTAGACAGGGTCAGCACAGATACGCAGTATTTT
>TRBV11-2|.|.|TRBJ2-6
CASSRTTGTGSGANVLTF
TGTGCCAGCAGCAGAACAACAGGGACCGGGTCTGGGGCCAACGTCCTGACTTTC
>TRBV7-9|TRBD2|once|TRBJ2-3
CASSSIAGDTQYF
TGTGCCAGCAGCTCGATAGCGGGAGATACGCAGTATTTT
>TRBV6-4|.|.|TRBJ1-2
CASSDSGQGDNGYTF
TGTGCCAGCAGTGACTCTGGGCAGGGCGATAATGGCTACACCTTC
>TRBV30|.|.|TRBJ1-2
CAWRIGEVDGYTF
TGTGCCTGGCGAATCGGGGAGGTGGATGGCTACACCTTC
>TRBV5-1|TRBD1|.|TRBJ1-2
CASSPDRGYGYTF
TGCGCCAGCAGCCCGGACAGGGGGTATGGCTACACCTTC
>TRBV9|TRBD2|.|TRBJ2-3
CASSVAGREEADTQYF
TGTGCCAGCAGCGTGGCGGGGCGGGAGGAGGCAGATACGCAGTATTTT
>TRBV19|.|.|TRBJ1-4
CASSYHQDSEKLFF
TGTGCCAGTAGCTACCACCAAGACAGTGAAAAACTGTTTTTT
>TRBV19|TRBD1|.|TRBJ1-2
CASSQQTGGPYGYTF
TGTGCCAGTAGTCAACAGACAGGGGGGCCCTATGGCTACACCTTC